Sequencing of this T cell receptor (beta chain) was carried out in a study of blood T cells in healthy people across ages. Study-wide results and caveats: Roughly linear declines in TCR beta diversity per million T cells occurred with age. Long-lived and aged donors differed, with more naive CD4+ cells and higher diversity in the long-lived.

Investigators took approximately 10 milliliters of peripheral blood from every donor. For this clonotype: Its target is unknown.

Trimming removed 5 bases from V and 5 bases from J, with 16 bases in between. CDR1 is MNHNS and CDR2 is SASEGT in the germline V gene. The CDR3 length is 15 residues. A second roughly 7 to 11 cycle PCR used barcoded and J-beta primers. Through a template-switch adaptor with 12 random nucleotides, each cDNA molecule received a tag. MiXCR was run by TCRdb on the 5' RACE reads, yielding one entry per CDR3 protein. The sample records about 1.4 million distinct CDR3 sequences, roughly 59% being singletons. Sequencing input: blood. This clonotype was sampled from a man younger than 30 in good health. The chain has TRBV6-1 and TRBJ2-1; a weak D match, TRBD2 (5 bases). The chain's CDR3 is CASSHGLLRDNEQFF. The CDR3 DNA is TGTGCCAGCAGTCACGGACTGTTGAGGGACAATGAGCAGTTCTTC.